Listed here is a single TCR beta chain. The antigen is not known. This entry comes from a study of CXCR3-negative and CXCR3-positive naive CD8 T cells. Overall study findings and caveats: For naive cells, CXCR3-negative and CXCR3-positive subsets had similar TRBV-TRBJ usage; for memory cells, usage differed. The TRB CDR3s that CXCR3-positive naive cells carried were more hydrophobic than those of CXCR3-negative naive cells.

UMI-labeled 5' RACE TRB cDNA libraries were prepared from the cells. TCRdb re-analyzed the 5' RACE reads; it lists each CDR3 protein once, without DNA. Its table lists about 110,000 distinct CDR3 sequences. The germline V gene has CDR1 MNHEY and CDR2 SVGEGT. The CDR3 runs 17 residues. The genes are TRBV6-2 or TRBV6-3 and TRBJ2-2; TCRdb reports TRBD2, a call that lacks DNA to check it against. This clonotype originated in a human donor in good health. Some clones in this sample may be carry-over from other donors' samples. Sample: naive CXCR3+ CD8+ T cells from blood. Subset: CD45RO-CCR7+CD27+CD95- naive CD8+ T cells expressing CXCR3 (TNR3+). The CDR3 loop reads CASSRSGEAVHTGELFF.